The rows below give T cell receptor beta chains drawn from one sample of a study of blood T cell repertoires in COVID-19. Measured with immunoSEQ multiplex PCR; TCRdb has only the in-frame clones, and not every one. The repertoire includes under 300,000 clones, 89% of them detected once, and about 1.7% sits in the top ten. Input material: PBMCs or T cells enriched from blood (not recorded which). The receptors here all came from a woman aged 40 to 55 who had recovered from COVID-19. CDR3s include the opening cysteine and the closing phenylalanine or tryptophan. Each record gives: D gene, V gene, J gene, clone size, CDR3 length, CDR3 DNA, CDR3 protein. D genes are given only for firm matches. Part of the rows lack a size; the others show once, few, many or a class for expanded clones.

TRBD1	TRBV9	TRBJ1-5	-	15	TGTGCCAGCAGCGTTGGGACAGGGGTTGGTCAGCCCCAGCATTTT	CASSVGTGVGQPQHF
-	TRBV5-1	TRBJ2-1	once	15	TGCGCCAGCAGTACCGAGCCCGGGTCCTACAATGAGCAGTTCTTC	CASSTEPGSYNEQFF
-	TRBV5-1	TRBJ2-2	-	15	TGCGCCAGCAGCTTGGACCTGGGGGCTAGCGGGGAGCTGTTTTTT	CASSLDLGASGELFF
-	TRBV12-2	TRBJ1-6	-	17	TGTGCAAGTCGCTTACACGTAGGGAGCTCCTATAATTCACCCCTCCACTTT	CASRLHVGSSYNSPLHF
TRBD1	TRBV19	TRBJ1-5	once	15	TGTGCCAGTACCCGCCGGGACAGGGACAATCAGCCCCAGCATTTT	CASTRRDRDNQPQHF
-	TRBV15	TRBJ1-4	-	15	TGTGCCACCAGCAGAGCTGCAGCAACTAATGAAAAACTGTTTTTT	CATSRAAATNEKLFF
-	TRBV19	TRBJ1-2	-	14	TGTGCCAGTAGTCGGACAGTTAAAGGCTATGGCTACACCTTC	CASSRTVKGYGYTF
-	TRBV19	TRBJ1-3	-	15	TGTGCCAGTATGGCGGGGGTCATCTCTGGAAACACCATATATTTT	CASMAGVISGNTIYF
TRBD2	TRBV5-1	TRBJ2-1	-	15	TGCGCCAGCAGCTCCCTACGGGACTTAGGGGAGGGGCAGTTCTTC	CASSSLRDLGEGQFF
-	TRBV10-3	TRBJ1-2	-	13	TGTGCCATCAGTGGGGACTTTAACTATGGCTACACCTTC	CAISGDFNYGYTF
-	TRBV5-1	TRBJ1-3	-	15	TGCGCCAGCAGCTTGGGCCAGAATACTGGAAACACCATATATTTT	CASSLGQNTGNTIYF
-	TRBV7-2	TRBJ1-5	-	14	TGTGCCAGCAGCTTCTCGGTGGTAGCTCAGCCCCAGCATTTT	CASSFSVVAQPQHF
TRBD2	TRBV13	TRBJ2-1	-	15	TGTGCCAGCAGCTTCAGCGGGAGGGTACTGAATGAGCAGTTCTTC	CASSFSGRVLNEQFF
TRBD2	TRBV4-2	TRBJ2-3	-	22	TGTGCCAGCAGCCAAGGTCTCTCCTCCGTTTCTCGAGCGGGGGGGCAGACAGATACGCAGTATTTT	CASSQGLSSVSRAGGQTDTQYF
TRBD1	TRBV18	TRBJ1-4	-	15	TGTGCCAGCTCACCACTCATGGACAGGGGTGAAAAACTGTTTTTT	CASSPLMDRGEKLFF
TRBD1	TRBV18	TRBJ2-7	-	14	TGTGCCAGCTCACCATCGGGACAGGGACGGGAGCAGTACTTC	CASSPSGQGREQYF
TRBD1	TRBV6-5	TRBJ2-7	-	14	TGTGCCAGCAGAACGGCCGGAAACAGGGGGCCTCAGTACTTC	CASRTAGNRGPQYF
-	TRBV12-5	TRBJ1-5	-	16	TGTGCTAGTGGTTTTAGGCGGGGGGTGGTAGCTGGGCCCCAGCATTTT	CASGFRRGVVAGPQHF
-	TRBV4-1	TRBJ1-2	-	16	TGCGCCAGCAGCCAAGAACCCGACAGGCCCCTCCCAGGCTACACCTTC	CASSQEPDRPLPGYTF
-	TRBV4-1	TRBJ1-2	-	18	TGCGCCAGCAGCCAAGAGCGGCCCGCAGTCATGATTGACTATGGCTACACCTTC	CASSQERPAVMIDYGYTF
-	TRBV4-3	TRBJ1-3	-	17	TGCGCCAGCAGCCAAGTGGGGGGTGGGGGAAGCCTTGGCACCATATATTTT	CASSQVGGGGSLGTIYF
-	TRBV7-2	TRBJ1-3	-	16	TGTGCCAGCAGCTTAGCTAACAGGGCACCTGGAAACACCATATATTTT	CASSLANRAPGNTIYF
-	TRBV7-6	TRBJ2-3	-	16	TGTGCCAGCAGCTTAGCGGTGTTACGGCAGGGCGATACGCAGTATTTT	CASSLAVLRQGDTQYF
TRBD2	TRBV5-1	TRBJ2-1	-	16	TGCGCCAGCAGCTTGGAATTAGCGGGGGGTTACAATGAGCAGTTCTTC	CASSLELAGGYNEQFF
TRBD2	TRBV10-2	TRBJ2-2	few	16	TGCGCCAGCAGTTTGACTAGCGGGATGACAACCGGGGAGCTGTTTTTT	CASSLTSGMTTGELFF
-	TRBV7-9	TRBJ2-5	-	16	TGTGCCAGCAGCACATTTACAGGACCGTTCCAAGAGACCCAGTACTTC	CASSTFTGPFQETQYF
TRBD2	TRBV4-2	TRBJ2-7	-	15	TGTGCCAGCAGCCCATTGGGGACTAGCGGGAGAGGGCAGTACTTC	CASSPLGTSGRGQYF
-	TRBV5-6	TRBJ2-2	-	15	TGTGCCAGCAGCTTTTTTGAGTCAGGATCCGGGGAGCTGTTTTTT	CASSFFESGSGELFF
-	TRBV12-3/TRBV12-4	TRBJ1-2	-	12	TGTGCCAGCAGTTTAGAAGGGAGAGGCTACACCTTC	CASSLEGRGYTF
TRBD2	TRBV27	TRBJ2-3	once	15	TGTGCCAGCAGTCAAAAGCGGGGGAGCACAGATACGCAGTATTTT	CASSQKRGSTDTQYF
-	TRBV12-3/TRBV12-4	TRBJ2-7	-	13	TGTGCCACCAGTAAGTCCTGGCCCTACGAGCAGTACTTC	CATSKSWPYEQYF
-	TRBV6-2/TRBV6-3	TRBJ2-6	many	15	TGTGCCAGCAGTTCCAGGGGCTCTGGGGCCAACGTCCTGACTTTC	CASSSRGSGANVLTF